This TCR beta chain was recovered during a study of T cell responses to AZD1222 COVID-19 vaccine. Study-wide results and limits: Nearly half of the spike-specific TCRs reportedly recognize variant regions that carry no mutations. Dominant at 160-218 and 743-854, vaccine-associated CD4 TCRs also spanned spike.

With 4 bases clipped from V and 5 bases from J, the junction kept 8 bases outside the gene matches. This CDR3 contains 14 residues. The V gene's germline CDR1 is SGHRS and CDR2 YFSETQ. Comment on this clone: What it binds is unknown.

Clones were sequenced by immunoSEQ multiplex PCR, and TCRdb holds only the in-frame ones, with some missing. The repertoire has 100,000 to 150,000 clones, around 89% of them found once; the top ten carry roughly 4%. The clonotype was recovered from an adult in good health. The sample was peripheral blood, taken on day 0 of AZD1222 vaccination. V and J are TRBV5-1 and TRBJ1-2, with 7 bases fitting TRBD1. In nucleotides, the CDR3 is TGCGCCAGCAGCGTAGGGACAGATAATTATGGCTACACCTTC. Its translation is CASSVGTDNYGYTF.